The clone carrying this T cell receptor (beta chain) was seen a few times. Its antigen is still unknown. The data stem from a study of response to subunit inactivated influenza vaccine. V lost 4 bases, J lost 0 bases, and 13 bases lay in between. Germline CDR1 is MNHNS and CDR2 is SASEGT. The CDR3 consists of 17 residues. TCRdb called the RT-PCR reads again in MiXCR, with one record for every CDR3 protein. The sample yields about 650,000 distinct CDR3 sequences, 15% to 17% seen once. Regarding the study as a whole: With each seasonal influenza vaccination, the authors suggested, few new T cells are recruited.

The specimen was PBMCs from blood, collected about 13 days after vaccination. This clonotype was sampled from a man aged 50 to 60 who received an inactivated influenza vaccine. The chain combines TRBV6-1 with TRBJ2-6; D ambiguous. The CDR3: CASSGIPGDSGANVLTF. The CDR3 coding sequence is TGTGCCAGCAGTGGAATCCCAGGAGACTCTGGGGCCAACGTCCTGACTTTC.